This record concerns one T cell receptor beta chain sequence. As yet, its antigen is unknown. CDR1 and CDR2 (germline): SQVTM, ANQGSEA. This CDR3 spans 14 amino acids. Trimming at V came to 7 bases and at J to 6 bases, leaving 5 bases not matched to a gene. The data stem from a study of cytomegalovirus exposure and HLA in healthy donors. Findings of the study overall: Analysis performed later showed TCR beta chains linked to HLA being more clonally expanded than equally common others.

60 Vbeta and 13 Jbeta primers were used in PCR. Sequencing used immunoSEQ multiplex PCR; TCRdb keeps in-frame clones, though not all of them. Seen here are some 63,000 clones, 80% observed once, and the top ten hold under 5%. The gene calls are TRBV29-1 and TRBJ2-2, with 13 nucleotides matching TRBD2. The material sequenced was PBMCs. The receptor's source is a middle-aged woman in good health and CMV-seronegative. The CDR3 protein is CSATSGRAAGELFF. The CDR3 DNA reads TGCAGCGCTACTAGCGGGAGGGCCGCCGGGGAGCTGTTTTTT.